The entry below gives a single T cell receptor (beta chain) sequence along with its context. The sample is drawn from a study of patients and donors after allogeneic stem cell transplantation. The CDR3 consists of 12 residues. The germline V and J ends were trimmed by 1 base and 3 bases, with 3 bases remaining between them. Germline CDR1 is DFQATT and CDR2 is SNEGSKA (reference sequence). In TCRdb, the RT-PCR reads were re-called with MiXCR into one record per CDR3 protein. The sample yields roughly 230,000 distinct CDR3 sequences, over 12% seen once. Specimen: blood, either unsorted or a sorted T cell fraction (not recorded which). The TCR sequence derives from a human donor who was either an allogeneic HSCT recipient or a stem cell or donor lymphocyte infusion donor (not recorded which). It is not recorded whose cells these are; they may come from a transplant donor. The V and J genes are TRBV20-1 and TRBJ2-2, with D unresolved. CDR3 protein: CSARGYTGELFF. As DNA, the CDR3 is TGCAGTGCTAGAGGTTACACCGGGGAGCTGTTTTTT.